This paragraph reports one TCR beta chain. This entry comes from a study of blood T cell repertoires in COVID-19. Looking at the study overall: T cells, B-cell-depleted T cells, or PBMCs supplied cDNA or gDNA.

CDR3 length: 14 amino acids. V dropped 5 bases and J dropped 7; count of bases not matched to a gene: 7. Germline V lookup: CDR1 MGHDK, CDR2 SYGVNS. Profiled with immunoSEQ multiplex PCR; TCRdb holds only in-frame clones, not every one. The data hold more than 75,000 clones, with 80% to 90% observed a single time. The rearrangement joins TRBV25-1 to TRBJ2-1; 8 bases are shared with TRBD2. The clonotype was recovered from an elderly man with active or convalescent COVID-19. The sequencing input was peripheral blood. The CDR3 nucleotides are TGTGCCAGCAGTCTGGCGGGAGGCGGGAATGAGCAGTTCTTC. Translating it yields CASSLAGGGNEQFF.